Sequencing of this T cell receptor (beta chain) was carried out in a study of T cells in narcolepsy. Details on this clone: Its cognate antigen is unknown. An end of the junction differs from the germline gene, which may be a read error.

The CDR3 spans 16 residues. Germline lookup yields CDR1 SGHTA and CDR2 FQGNSA. TCRdb's table, derived via immunoSEQ multiplex PCR, lists solely in-frame clones and lacks some. The sample lists about 40,000 clones, approximately 88% occurring once. Notes on the study in general: In some patient and control memory CD4+ samples, autoreactive clones were absent.

The rearrangement links TRBV7-2 to TRBJ1-3; tentatively, D is TRBD1 (5 bases). The clonotype comes from a human donor with narcolepsy. Specimen: CD45RA- memory CD4+ T cells from PBMCs. As DNA, the CDR3 is TGTGCCAGCAGCCTAGCTGGGGCAAACTCTGGAAACACCATATATTTT. The encoded protein is CASSLAGANSGNTIYF.